This TCR beta chain was identified during a study of blood T cell repertoires in COVID-19 (dated by TCRdb to 2018 to 2021). Background for the entire study: Samples from collaborators originated in the United States, Italy and Spain and spanned both the acute and convalescent phases of COVID-19. Samples were obtained from the ongoing ImmuneRACE study (first 160 participants) and from about 1,300 subjects provided by 6 global collaborators. The material from the prospective study consisted of cDNA or gDNA derived from T cells, B-cell-depleted T cells, or PBMCs. Subjects who had been exposed to COVID-19, were actively infected with it, or had recovered from it provided the deeply sampled blood TCRbeta repertoires that made up the dataset. The repertoires were released in a freely available public database intended as a resource for research on the immune response to SARS-CoV-2. Sample metadata almost always included a de-identified subject ID, COVID-19 status, age in years and sex. Where HLA class I and class II types were available, the types were taken from metadata supplied by the sample provider, not from assay-based typing.

TCRbeta CDR3 regions were amplified from genomic DNA by means of the immunoSEQ Assay, a bias-controlled multiplex PCR. In the source study's methods: The number of nucleated cells in each sample was estimated by amplification of reference gene primers within the assay. Sequence reads were collapsed and filtered to measure the absolute abundance of every unique TCRbeta CDR3 rearrangement. For each sample, productive Simpson clonality was calculated by taking the square root of Simpson's diversity index across productive rearrangements. In TCRdb, the immuneACCESS table is reduced to in-frame sequences with V and J assigned. These tables do not hold every clone; where another copy was compared, an unresolved V gene accounts for under half, and the others remain unexplained. V and J calls and clone size are as listed in that table; D and trimming were resolved from the DNA. This sample holds some 16,000 clones; about three quarters were observed only once. The ten largest account for 7% to 8.5% of the sample.

As regards this clone: This receptor's antigen is unknown. No base-level quality is on record; no much larger clone is a single base apart.

Collaborating institutions collected whole blood in K2EDTA tubes following their own protocols. For TCRbeta analysis, collaborator samples were shipped as frozen whole blood, as isolated PBMCs, or as DNA extracted from either sample type. General findings and caveats noted by the study authors: How much clinical and demographic metadata was included differed by source and by participant, and the metadata was provided uncurated.

This receptor was taken from a man in his 60s with acute or convalescent COVID-19. Specimen: peripheral blood.

The bases are TGTGCCAGCAGCTTAGGACCTAGACTAGCGGGGGGCACCTCCCAAGAGACCCAGTACTTC. Translated, this gives CASSLGPRLAGGTSQETQYF. The sequence links TRBV7-3 to TRBJ2-5, with 13 middle bases fitting TRBD2. V ends up 2 bases short and J 1 base short, with an unmatched junction base count of 13. Its CDR3 holds 20 amino acids, cysteine through phenylalanine. Only the CDR3 DNA stays, 60 bases, in frame from base 1. Reading the germline V gene gives CDR1 SGHTA and CDR2 FQGTGA.